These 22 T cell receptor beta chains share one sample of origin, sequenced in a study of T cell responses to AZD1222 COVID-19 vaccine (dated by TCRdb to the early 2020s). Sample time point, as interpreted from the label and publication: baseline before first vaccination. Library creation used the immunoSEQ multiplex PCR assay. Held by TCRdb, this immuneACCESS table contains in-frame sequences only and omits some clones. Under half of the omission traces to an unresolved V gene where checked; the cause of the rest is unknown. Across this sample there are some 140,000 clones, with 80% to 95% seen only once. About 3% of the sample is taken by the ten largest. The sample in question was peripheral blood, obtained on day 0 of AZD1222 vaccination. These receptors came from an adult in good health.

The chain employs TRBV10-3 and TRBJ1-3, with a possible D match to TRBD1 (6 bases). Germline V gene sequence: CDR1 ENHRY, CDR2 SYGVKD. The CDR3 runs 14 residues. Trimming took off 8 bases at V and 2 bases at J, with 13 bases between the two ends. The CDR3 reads CAIADRYPGNTIYF. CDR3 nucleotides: TGTGCCATCGCAGACAGGTACCCTGGAAACACCATATATTTT.

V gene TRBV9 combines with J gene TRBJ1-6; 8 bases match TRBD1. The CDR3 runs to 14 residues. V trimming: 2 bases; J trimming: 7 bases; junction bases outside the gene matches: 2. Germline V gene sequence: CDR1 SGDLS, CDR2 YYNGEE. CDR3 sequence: CASSVQGANSPLHF. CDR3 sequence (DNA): TGTGCCAGCAGCGTCCAGGGGGCGAATTCACCCCTCCACTTT.

The CDR3 DNA sequence: TGCGCCAGCAGCGCCCGTGGCACTAGCGGGAGGAATGAGCAGTTCTTC. It is translated as CASSARGTSGRNEQFF. The chain is built from TRBV4-3 and TRBJ2-1; the match to TRBD2 covers 12 bases. CDR3 size: 16 residues. Germline V gene lookup returns CDR1 LGHNA and CDR2 YSLEER. With 5 bases clipped from V and 7 bases from J, the junction kept 9 bases outside the gene matches.

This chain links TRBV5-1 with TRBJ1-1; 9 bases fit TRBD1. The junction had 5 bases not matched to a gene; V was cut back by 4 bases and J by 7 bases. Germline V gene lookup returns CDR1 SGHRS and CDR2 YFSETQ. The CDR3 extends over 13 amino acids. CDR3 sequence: CASSIWTGDEAFF. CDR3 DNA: TGCGCCAGCAGCATTTGGACAGGGGATGAAGCTTTCTTT.

The CDR3 protein is CASSEYQRELVADTQYF. For the CDR3, the DNA is TGTGCCAGCAGTGAATACCAGCGGGAGTTAGTGGCAGATACGCAGTATTTT. The rearrangement links TRBV6-4 to TRBJ2-3, with TRBD2 identical over 8 bases. The CDR3 consists of 17 residues. The V segment lost 3 bases and the J segment 4 bases; nucleotides outside the gene matches: 12. The germline V gene encodes CDR1 MRHNA and CDR2 SNTAGT.

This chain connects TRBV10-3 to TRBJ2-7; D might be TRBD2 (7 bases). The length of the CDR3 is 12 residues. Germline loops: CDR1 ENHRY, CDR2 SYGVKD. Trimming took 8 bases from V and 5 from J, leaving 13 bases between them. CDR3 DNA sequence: TGTGCCATCGAAAGCGGGACAAACGAGCAGTACTTC. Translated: CAIESGTNEQYF.

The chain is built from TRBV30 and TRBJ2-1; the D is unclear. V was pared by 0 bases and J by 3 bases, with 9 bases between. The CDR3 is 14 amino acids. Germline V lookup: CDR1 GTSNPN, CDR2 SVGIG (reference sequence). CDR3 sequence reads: CAWSVINVYNEQFF. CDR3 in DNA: TGTGCCTGGAGTGTTATTAACGTCTACAATGAGCAGTTCTTC.

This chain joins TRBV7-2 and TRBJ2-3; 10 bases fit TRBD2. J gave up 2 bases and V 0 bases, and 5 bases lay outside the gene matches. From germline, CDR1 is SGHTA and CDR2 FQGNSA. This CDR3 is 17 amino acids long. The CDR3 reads CASSLALSGGITDTQYF. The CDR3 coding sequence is TGTGCCAGCAGCTTAGCGCTTAGCGGGGGGATCACAGATACGCAGTATTTT.

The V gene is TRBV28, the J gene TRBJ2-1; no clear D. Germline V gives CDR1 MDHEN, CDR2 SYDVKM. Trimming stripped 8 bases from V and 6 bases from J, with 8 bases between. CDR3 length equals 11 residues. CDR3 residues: CASRRSNEQFF. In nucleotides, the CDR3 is TGTGCCAGCCGTAGGAGCAATGAGCAGTTCTTC.

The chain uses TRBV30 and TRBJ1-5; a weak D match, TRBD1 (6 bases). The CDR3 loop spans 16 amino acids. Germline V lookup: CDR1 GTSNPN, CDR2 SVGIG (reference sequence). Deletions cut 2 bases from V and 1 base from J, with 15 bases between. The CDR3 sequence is CAWSLGSGTSNQPQHF. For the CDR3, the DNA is TGTGCCTGGAGTTTGGGTTCCGGGACAAGCAATCAGCCCCAGCATTTT.

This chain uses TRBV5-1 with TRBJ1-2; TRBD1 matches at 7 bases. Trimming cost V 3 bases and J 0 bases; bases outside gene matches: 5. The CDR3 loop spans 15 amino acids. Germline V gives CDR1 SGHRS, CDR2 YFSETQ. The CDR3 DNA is TGCGCCAGCAGCTCGGCACAGGGGTCTAACTATGGCTACACCTTC. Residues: CASSSAQGSNYGYTF.

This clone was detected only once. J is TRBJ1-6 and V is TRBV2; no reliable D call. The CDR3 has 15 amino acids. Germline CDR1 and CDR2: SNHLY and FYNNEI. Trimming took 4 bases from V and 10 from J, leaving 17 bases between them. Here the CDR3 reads CASSANGKGGSPLHF. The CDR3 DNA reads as TGTGCCAGCAGTGCGAACGGGAAGGGCGGGTCACCCCTCCACTTT.

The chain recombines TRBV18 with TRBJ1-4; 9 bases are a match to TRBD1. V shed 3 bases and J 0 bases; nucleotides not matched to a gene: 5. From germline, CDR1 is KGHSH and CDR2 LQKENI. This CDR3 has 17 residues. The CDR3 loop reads CASSPSGQGTTNEKLFF. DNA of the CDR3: TGTGCCAGCTCACCTTCGGGACAGGGAACAACTAATGAAAAACTGTTTTTT.

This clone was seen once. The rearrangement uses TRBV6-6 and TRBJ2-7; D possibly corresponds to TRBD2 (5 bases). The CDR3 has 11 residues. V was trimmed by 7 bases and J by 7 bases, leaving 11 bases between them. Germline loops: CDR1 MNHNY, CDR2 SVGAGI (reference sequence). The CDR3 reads CASTGEGEQYF. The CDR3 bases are TGTGCCAGCACCGGTGAGGGTGAGCAGTACTTC.

The CDR3 spells CASSARQGDQPQHF. The CDR3 nucleotides are TGTGCCAGCAGCGCCCGACAGGGCGATCAGCCCCAGCATTTT. This rearrangement joins TRBV9 to TRBJ1-5; 7 bases match TRBD1. Trimming removed 3 bases from V and 5 bases from J; junction bases left unmatched: 5. The CDR3 sequence is 14 residues long. Per germline, CDR1 SGDLS and CDR2 YYNGEE.

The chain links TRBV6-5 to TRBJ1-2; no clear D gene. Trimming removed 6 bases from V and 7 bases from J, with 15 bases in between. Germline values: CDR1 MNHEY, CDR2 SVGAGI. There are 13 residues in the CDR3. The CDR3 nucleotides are TGTGCCAGCAGGCCGAGTTTTGTCCCTGGCTACACCTTC. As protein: CASRPSFVPGYTF.

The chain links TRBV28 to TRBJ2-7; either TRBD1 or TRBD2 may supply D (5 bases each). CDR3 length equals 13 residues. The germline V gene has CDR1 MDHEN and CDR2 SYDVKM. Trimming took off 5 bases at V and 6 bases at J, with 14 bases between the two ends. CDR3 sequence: CASSTPTGAEQYF. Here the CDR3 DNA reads TGTGCCAGCAGTACCCCCACCGGGGCCGAGCAGTACTTC.

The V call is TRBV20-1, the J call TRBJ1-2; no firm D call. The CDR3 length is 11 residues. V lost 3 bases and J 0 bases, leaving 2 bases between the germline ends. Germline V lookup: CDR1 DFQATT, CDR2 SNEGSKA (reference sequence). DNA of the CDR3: TGCAGTGCTAGGGCTAACTATGGCTACACCTTC. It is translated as CSARANYGYTF.

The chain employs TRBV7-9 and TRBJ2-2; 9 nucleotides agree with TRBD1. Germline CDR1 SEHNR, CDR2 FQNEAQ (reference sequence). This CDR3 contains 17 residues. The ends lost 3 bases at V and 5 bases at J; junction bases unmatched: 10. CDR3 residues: CASSFHPLTGGTGELFF. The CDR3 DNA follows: TGTGCCAGCAGCTTTCACCCCCTGACAGGGGGAACCGGGGAGCTGTTTTTT.

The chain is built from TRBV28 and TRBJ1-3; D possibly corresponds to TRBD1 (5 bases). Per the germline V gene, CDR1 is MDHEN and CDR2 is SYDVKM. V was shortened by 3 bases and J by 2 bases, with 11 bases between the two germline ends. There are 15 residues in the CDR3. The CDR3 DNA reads TGTGCCAGCAGTTTCCCGCGAGGGGCTGGAAACACCATATATTTT. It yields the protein CASSFPRGAGNTIYF. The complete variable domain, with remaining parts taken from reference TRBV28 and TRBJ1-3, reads DVKVTQSSRYLVKRTGEKVFLECVQDMDHENMFWYRQDPGLGLRLIYFSYDVKMKEKGDIPEGYSVSREKKERFSLILESASTNQTSMYLCASSFPRGAGNTIYFGEGSWLTVV.

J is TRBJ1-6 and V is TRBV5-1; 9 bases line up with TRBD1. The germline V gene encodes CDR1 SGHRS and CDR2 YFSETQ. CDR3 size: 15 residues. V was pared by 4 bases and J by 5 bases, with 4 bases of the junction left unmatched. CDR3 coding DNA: TGCGCCAGCAGCCCGGGACAGGGTCATAATTCACCCCTCCACTTT. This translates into CASSPGQGHNSPLHF.

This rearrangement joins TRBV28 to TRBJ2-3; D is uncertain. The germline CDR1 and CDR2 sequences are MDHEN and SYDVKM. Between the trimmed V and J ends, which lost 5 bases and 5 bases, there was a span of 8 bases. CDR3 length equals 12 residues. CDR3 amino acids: CASSIEVDTQYF. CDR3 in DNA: TGTGCCAGCAGTATAGAGGTAGATACGCAGTATTTT.